This T cell receptor beta chain was captured by sequencing in a study of response to subunit inactivated influenza vaccine. Using its own MiXCR run on the RT-PCR reads, TCRdb lists one record per CDR3 protein. The data hold more than 550,000 distinct CDR3 sequences, with about 11% observed a single time. These data were also reused for a study on T cells expressing NK-cell markers. That report adds: Libraries used 5'RACE template switching adding universal primer site and UMIs. Repertoires of TCR beta were obtained from T cells sorted as CD3+CD56+NKG2C+, CD3+CD56+NKG2C- and CD3+CD56-NKG2C+.

The sample consisted of PBMCs from blood, taken on the day of vaccination. This receptor was obtained from a man aged 45-65 years who received an inactivated influenza vaccine.

The CDR3 here is CASSQTEGGAYEQYF. CDR3 bases: TGTGCCAGCAGCCAGACGGAAGGGGGGGCCTACGAGCAGTACTTC. The V call is TRBV7-8, the J call TRBJ2-7; a weak D match, TRBD2 (7 bases). V shed 5 bases and J shed 2 bases, with 16 bases lying between them. The germline CDR1 and CDR2 sequences are SGHVS and FQNEAQ. The CDR3 is 15 amino acids.